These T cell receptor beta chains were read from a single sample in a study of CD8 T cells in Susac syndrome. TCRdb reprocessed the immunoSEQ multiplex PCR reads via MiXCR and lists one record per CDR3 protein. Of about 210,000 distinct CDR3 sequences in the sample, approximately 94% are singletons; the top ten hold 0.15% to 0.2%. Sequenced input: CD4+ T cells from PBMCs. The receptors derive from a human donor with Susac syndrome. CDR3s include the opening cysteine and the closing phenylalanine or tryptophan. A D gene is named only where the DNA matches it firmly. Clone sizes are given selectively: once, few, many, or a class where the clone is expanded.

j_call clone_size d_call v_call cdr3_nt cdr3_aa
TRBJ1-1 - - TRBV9 TGTGCCAGCAGCGTAGACGAGGGAGGGGGAACTGAAGCTTTCTTT CASSVDEGGGTEAFF
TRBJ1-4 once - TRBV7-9 TGTGCCAGCAGCTTAAAGACAGAGAATGAAAAACTGTTTTTT CASSLKTENEKLFF
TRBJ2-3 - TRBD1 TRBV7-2 TGTGCCAGCAGACCCCCCGGACAGGGGGCTGATACGCAGTATTTT CASRPPGQGADTQYF
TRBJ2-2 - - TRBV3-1 TGTGCCAGCAGCCTTGTCGCCGGGGAGCTGTTTTTT CASSLVAGELFF
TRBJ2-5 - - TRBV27 TGTGCCAGCAGTCTCCACCCGGAAGAGACCCAGTACTTC CASSLHPEETQYF
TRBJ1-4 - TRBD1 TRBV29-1 TGCAGCGTACAGGGGGCCGAAAAACTGTTTTTT CSVQGAEKLFF
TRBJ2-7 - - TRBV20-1 TGCAGTGCTGACTCCAGAGATAAGCAGTACTTC CSADSRDKQYF
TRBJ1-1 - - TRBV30 TGTGCCTGGAGTGTACCCCGGGACACTGAAGCTTTCTTT CAWSVPRDTEAFF
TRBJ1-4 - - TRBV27 TGTGCCAGCAGTCAGGAGTCTAATGAAAAACTGTTTTTT CASSQESNEKLFF
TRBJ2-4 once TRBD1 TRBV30 TGTGCCTGGAGTGCTGGACAGGGAATGGCCAAAAACATTCAGTACTTC CAWSAGQGMAKNIQYF
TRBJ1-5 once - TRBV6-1 TGTGCCAGCAGTCGAACCCACAGGACCAGGGAGGCGCCCCAGCATTTT CASSRTHRTREAPQHF
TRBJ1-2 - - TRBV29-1 TGCAGCGCGCAGGTGGATGGCTACACCTTC CSAQVDGYTF
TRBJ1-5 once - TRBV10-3 TGTGCCATCAGTGAGTCTAATGAAGGGTTCCAGCATTTT CAISESNEGFQHF
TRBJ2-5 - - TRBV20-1 TGCAGTGCTAGAGTGGCAGGGGCCACAAGAGAGACCCAGTACTTC CSARVAGATRETQYF
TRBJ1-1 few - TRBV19 TGTGCCAGTAGCCCCGGGGGGACTGAAGCTTTCTTT CASSPGGTEAFF
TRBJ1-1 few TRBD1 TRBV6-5 TGTGCCAGTACAGGGGGGACTGAAGCTTTCTTT CASTGGTEAFF
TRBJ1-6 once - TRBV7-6 TGTGCCAGCAGCTTAGACACTATGGGGGGGAATTCACCCCTCCACTTT CASSLDTMGGNSPLHF
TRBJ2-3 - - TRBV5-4 TGTGCCAGCAGCCAGAAGGCGGCAGATACGCAGTATTTT CASSQKAADTQYF
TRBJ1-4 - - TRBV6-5 TGTGCCAGCAGTTACGACCCAGGGGTTATCGAAAAACTGTTTTTT CASSYDPGVIEKLFF
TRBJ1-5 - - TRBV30 TGTGCCTGGAGTGTTGCGGGGCACCCTAATCAGCCCCAGCATTTT CAWSVAGHPNQPQHF
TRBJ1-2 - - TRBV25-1 TGTGCCAGCAGTGCAGCGGGCCTCCAAGACTACTATGGCTACACCTTC CASSAAGLQDYYGYTF
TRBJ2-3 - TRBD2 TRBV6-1 TGTGCCAGCAGTGGACTAGCGGGGCGCACAGATACGCAGTATTTT CASSGLAGRTDTQYF
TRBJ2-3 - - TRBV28 TGTGCCGTGGGGCAGGACACAGATACGCAGTATTTT CAVGQDTDTQYF
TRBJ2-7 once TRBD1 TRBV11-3 TGTGCCAGCAGCTTAGATCCTTCGGGACAGGCGGGCGAGCAGTACTTC CASSLDPSGQAGEQYF
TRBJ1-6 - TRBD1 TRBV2 TGTGCCAGCAGTCAGGGGGGGGAAAATTCACCCCTCCACTTT CASSQGGENSPLHF
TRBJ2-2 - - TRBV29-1 TGCAGCGTTGAAGAGAACAGGGACGCCGGGGAGCTGTTTTTT CSVEENRDAGELFF
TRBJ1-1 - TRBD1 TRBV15 TGTGCCACCAGCAGATTTACCGGGACAGGGAACACTGAAGCTTTCTTT CATSRFTGTGNTEAFF
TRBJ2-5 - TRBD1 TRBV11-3 TGTGCCAGCAGCCCAAACAGGGGCCAAGAGACCCAGTACTTC CASSPNRGQETQYF
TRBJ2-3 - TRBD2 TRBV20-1 TGCAGTGCTGGCGGGACTAGCGGCAGCACAGATACGCAGTATTTT CSAGGTSGSTDTQYF
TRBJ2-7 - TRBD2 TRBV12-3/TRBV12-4 TGTGCCAGCAGCCAAGAGCGGGGGGCCAAGCAGTACTTC CASSQERGAKQYF
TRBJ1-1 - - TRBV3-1 TGTGCCAGCAGCCAAGGCCTGGATTACAGGAGCCTAAACACTGAAGCTTTCTTT CASSQGLDYRSLNTEAFF
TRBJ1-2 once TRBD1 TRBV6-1 TGTGCCAGCAGTGAAGCAGGTCGGGACAGGGCCTTTTATGGCTACACCTTC CASSEAGRDRAFYGYTF
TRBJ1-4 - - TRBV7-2 TGTGCCAGCAGCTTATGGACGGGTGGGGAAAAACTGTTTTTT CASSLWTGGEKLFF
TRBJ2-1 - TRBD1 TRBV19 TGTGCCAGTCTTTCAACAGGGGGCGCTCAGTTCTTC CASLSTGGAQFF
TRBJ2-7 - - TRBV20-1 TGCAGTGCTAGTCGGGAGCCTTATTACGCTGAGCAGTACTTC CSASREPYYAEQYF
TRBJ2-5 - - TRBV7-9 TGTGCCAGCAGCTTGGACATCGCCACCCATACGGAGACCCAGTACTTC CASSLDIATHTETQYF
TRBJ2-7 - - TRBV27 TGTGCCAGCAGTGACAGGCCCCTCTCCTACGAGCAGTACTTC CASSDRPLSYEQYF
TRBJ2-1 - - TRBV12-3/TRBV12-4 TGTGCCAGCATCCTAAGGGGGGGGGCTATGAATGAGCAGTTCTTC CASILRGGAMNEQFF
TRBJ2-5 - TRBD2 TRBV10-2 TGCGCCACCACCCCCCTAGCGGGGTCAGTAGAGACCCAGTACTTC CATTPLAGSVETQYF
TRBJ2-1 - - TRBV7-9 TGTGCCAGCAGCTTAACCTCCAGTCTTAGTGAGCAGTTCTTC CASSLTSSLSEQFF
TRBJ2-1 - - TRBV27 TGTGCCAGCAGTCCCCGGGACGGAAGCTCCTACAATGAGCAGTTCTTC CASSPRDGSSYNEQFF
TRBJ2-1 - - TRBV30 TGTGCCTGGAGTTGGTGGGGGGATGAGCAGTTCTTC CAWSWWGDEQFF
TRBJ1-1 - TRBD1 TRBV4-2 TGTGCCAGCAGCCAAGATGGAGGGGGACAGGCAATAACTAATTTCTTT CASSQDGGGQAITNFF
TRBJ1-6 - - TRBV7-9 TGTGCCAGCAGCTTTTCGACGGCTGACCCCCTCCACTTT CASSFSTADPLHF
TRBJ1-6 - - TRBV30 TGTGCCTGGAGTGCTCCGGGCCGTGACGGCTCCTATAATTCACCCCTCCACTTT CAWSAPGRDGSYNSPLHF
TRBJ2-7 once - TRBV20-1 TGCAGTGCTAGGGCAGATTACTACGAGCAGTACTTC CSARADYYEQYF
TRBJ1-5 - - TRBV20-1 TGCAGTGCTTCAGAGATGAGGGGCGCAGGGCAGCCCCAGCATTTT CSASEMRGAGQPQHF
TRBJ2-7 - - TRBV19 TGTGCCAGTAGTTCGAGATTAGGGCTGACCTACGAGCAGTACTTC CASSSRLGLTYEQYF
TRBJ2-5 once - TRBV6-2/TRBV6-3 TGTGCCAGCAGCAACAGGGACGGGGCCGCGACCCAGTACTTC CASSNRDGAATQYF
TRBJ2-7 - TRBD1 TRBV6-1 TGTGCCAGCAGCCAACTGCCCGGACAGGGGGCAGGCGAGCAGTACTTC CASSQLPGQGAGEQYF
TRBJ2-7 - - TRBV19 TGTGCCAGTAGTAGGGGGGACCGACAGTTCAGGTACGAGCAGTACTTC CASSRGDRQFRYEQYF
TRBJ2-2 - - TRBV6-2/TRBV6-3 TGTGCCAGCGACTCCGGGGCGCGAACCGGGGAGCTGTTTTTT CASDSGARTGELFF
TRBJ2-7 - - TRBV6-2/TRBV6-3 TGTGCCAGCAGTTACTCGAGACTGACCTCCTACGAGCAGTACTTC CASSYSRLTSYEQYF
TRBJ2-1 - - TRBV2 TGTGCCAGCAGTGAAGCGCTTCTAGTTGAGCAGTTCTTC CASSEALLVEQFF
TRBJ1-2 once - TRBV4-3 TGCGCCAGCAGCCAAGCTACAGACTCCTATGGCTACACCTTC CASSQATDSYGYTF